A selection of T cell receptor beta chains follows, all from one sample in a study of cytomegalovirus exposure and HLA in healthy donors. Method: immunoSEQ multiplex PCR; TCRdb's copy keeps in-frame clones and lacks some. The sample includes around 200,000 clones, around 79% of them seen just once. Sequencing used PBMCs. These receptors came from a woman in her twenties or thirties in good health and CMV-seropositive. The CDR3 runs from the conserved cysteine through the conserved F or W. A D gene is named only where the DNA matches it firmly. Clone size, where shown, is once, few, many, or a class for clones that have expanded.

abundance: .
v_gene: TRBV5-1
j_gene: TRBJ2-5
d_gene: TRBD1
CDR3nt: TGCGCCAGCAGCTCGACGCCGGGGACAGAAGAGACCCAGTACTTC
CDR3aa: CASSSTPGTEETQYF

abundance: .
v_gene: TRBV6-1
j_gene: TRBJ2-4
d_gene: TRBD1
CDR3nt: TGTGCCCGCGGTAAGGGACAGGGTAAGAACATTCAGTACTTC
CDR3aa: CARGKGQGKNIQYF

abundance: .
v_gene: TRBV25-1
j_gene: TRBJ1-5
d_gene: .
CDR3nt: TGTGCCAGCAGTGAATGGACGGGAAATCAGCCCCAGCATTTT
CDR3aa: CASSEWTGNQPQHF

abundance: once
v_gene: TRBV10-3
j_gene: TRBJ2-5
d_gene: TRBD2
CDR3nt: TGTGCCATCGCGGGGGACCAAGAGACCCAGTACTTC
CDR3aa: CAIAGDQETQYF

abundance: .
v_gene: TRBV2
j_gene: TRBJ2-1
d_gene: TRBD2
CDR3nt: TGTGCCGGCTCACGTAGCGGGGGCAGATACAATGAGCAGTTCTTC
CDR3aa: CAGSRSGGRYNEQFF

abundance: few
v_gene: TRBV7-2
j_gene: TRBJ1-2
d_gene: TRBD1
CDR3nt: TGTGCCAGCAGCTCTGAGGGGGCGGTAGGCGGTGGCTACACCTTC
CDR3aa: CASSSEGAVGGGYTF

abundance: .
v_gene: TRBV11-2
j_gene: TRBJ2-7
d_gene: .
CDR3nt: TGTGCCAGCAGCTTAAGGACAGACGAGCAGTACTTC
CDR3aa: CASSLRTDEQYF

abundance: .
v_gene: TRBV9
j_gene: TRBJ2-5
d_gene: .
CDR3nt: TGTGCCAGCAGCGTAGGGGGCAGGGAGACCCAGTACTTC
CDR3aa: CASSVGGRETQYF

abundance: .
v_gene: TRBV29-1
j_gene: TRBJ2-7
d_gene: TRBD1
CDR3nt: TGCAGCGTTTCCGGGACAGGTTCCCCCTACGAGCAGTACTTC
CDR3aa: CSVSGTGSPYEQYF

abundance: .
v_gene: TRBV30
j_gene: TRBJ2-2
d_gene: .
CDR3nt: TGTGCCTGCAAATCGAACACCGGGGAGCTGTTTTTT
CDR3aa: CACKSNTGELFF

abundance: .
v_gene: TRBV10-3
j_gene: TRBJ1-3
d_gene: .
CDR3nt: TGTGCCACAATCAACAGCTCTGGAAACACCATATATTTT
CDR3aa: CATINSSGNTIYF

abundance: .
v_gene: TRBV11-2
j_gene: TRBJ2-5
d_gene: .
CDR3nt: TGTGCCAGCAGCTCGACAATGGCAGGGGATGTAGGAGAGACCCAGTACTTC
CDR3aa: CASSSTMAGDVGETQYF

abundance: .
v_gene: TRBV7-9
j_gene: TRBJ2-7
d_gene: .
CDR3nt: TGTGCCAGCAGTTCCAGACGGGACTTATCCTCCTACGAGCAGTACTTC
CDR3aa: CASSSRRDLSSYEQYF

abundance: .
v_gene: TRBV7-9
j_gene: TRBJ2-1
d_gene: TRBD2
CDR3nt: TGTGCCAGCAGCGCCCGCCCCAGGGGACTAGAGTACAATGAGCAGTTCTTC
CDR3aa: CASSARPRGLEYNEQFF

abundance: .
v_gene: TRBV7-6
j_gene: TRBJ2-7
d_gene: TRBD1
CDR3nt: TGTGCCAGCAGCAACTCGGGACAGGGGGGGCTCGAGCAGTACTTC
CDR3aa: CASSNSGQGGLEQYF

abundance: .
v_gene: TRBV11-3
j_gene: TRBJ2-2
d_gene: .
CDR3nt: TGTGCCAGCACCCAAAACTCGAACACCGGGGAGCTGTTTTTT
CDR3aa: CASTQNSNTGELFF

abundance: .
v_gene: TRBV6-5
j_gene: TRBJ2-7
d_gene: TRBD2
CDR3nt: TGTGCCAGCAGTTACACAAGACTAGCGGGAGTTAACGAGCAGTACTTC
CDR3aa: CASSYTRLAGVNEQYF

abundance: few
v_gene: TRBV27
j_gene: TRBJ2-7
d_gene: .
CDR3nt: TGTGCCAGCAGTTTATCGGGCCACCACTCCTACGAGCAGTACTTC
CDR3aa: CASSLSGHHSYEQYF

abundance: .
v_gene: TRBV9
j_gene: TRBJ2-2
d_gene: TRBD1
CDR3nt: TGTGCCAGCAGACAGGGGTTTGACGGGGAGCTGTTTTTT
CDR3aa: CASRQGFDGELFF

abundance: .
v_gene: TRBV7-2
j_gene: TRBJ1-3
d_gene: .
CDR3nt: TGTGCCAGCAGCTCCCAAGGGGGAGCTGGAAACACCATATATTTT
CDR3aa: CASSSQGGAGNTIYF

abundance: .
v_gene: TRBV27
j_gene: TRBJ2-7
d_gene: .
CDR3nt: TGTGCCAGCAGTAAGGCGGGTATCCACGAGCAGTACTTC
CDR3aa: CASSKAGIHEQYF

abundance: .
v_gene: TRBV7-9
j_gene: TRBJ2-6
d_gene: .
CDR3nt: TGTGCCAGCCTAGCTCGGGCTGGGGCCAACGTCCTGACTTTC
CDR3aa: CASLARAGANVLTF

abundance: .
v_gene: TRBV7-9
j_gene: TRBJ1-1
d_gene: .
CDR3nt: TGTGCCAGCAGCTTGAGGGGGAGGAACACTGAAGCTTTCTTT
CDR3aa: CASSLRGRNTEAFF

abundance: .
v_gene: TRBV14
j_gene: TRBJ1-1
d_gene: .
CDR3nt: TGTGCCAGCAGCCAAGTCGAGGGTGCGACCTACACTGAAGCTTTCTTT
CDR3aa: CASSQVEGATYTEAFF

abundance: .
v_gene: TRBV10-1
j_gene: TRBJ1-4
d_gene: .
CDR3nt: TGCGCCAGCAGTGTCGGGGACTTCCGAAAAACTGTTTTT
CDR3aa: CASSVGDFRKTVF

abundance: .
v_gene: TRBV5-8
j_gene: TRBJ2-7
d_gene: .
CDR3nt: TGTGCCAGCAGACACCGGACAAGACCCTACGAGCAGTACTTC
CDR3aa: CASRHRTRPYEQYF

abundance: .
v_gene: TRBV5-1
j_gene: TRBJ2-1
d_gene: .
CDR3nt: TGCGCCAGCAGGGGGGGGCTAGGCTACAATGAGCAGTTCTTC
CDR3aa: CASRGGLGYNEQFF

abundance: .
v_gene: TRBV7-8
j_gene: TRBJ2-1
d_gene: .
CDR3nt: TGTGCCAGCACAAGACTAGTATCTGAGCAGTTCTTC
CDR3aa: CASTRLVSEQFF

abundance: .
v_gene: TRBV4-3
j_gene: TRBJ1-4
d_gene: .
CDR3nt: TGCGCCAGCAGCCAAGATGAGGGTGAGACTAATGAAAAACTGTTTTTT
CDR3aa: CASSQDEGETNEKLFF

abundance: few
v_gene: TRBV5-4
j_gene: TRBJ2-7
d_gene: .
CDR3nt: TGTGCCAGCAGCTTGCAGGGCAGGCTAGAATACGAGCAGTACTTC
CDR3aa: CASSLQGRLEYEQYF

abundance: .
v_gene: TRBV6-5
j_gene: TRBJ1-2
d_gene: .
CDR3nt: TGTGCCAGCAGTGTGGGGGCATCCTATGGCTACACCTTC
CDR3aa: CASSVGASYGYTF

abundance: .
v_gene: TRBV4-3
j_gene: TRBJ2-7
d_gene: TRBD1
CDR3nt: TGCGCCAGCAGCAAAAAGAGTAGGGGGCCTAGGCAGTACTTC
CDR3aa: CASSKKSRGPRQYF

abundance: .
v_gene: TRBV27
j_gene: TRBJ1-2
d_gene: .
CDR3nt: TGTGCCAGCAGTTTATCGTCAGACTATGGCTACACCTTC
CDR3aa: CASSLSSDYGYTF

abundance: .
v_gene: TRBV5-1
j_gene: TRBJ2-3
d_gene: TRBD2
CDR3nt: TGCGCCAGCAGCCTAAGGGGGGGGACTAGCGGAAGCCTACCGAATACGCAGTATTTT
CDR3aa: CASSLRGGTSGSLPNTQYF

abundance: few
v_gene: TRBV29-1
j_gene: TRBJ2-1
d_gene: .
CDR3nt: TGCAGCTTCGACCGGGGGTTCTTC
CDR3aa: CSFDRGFF

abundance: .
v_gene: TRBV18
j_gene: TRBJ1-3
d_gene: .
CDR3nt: TGTGCCAGCTCACCCACAACGGCAGCGCTCGACTCTGGAAACACCATATATTTT
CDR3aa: CASSPTTAALDSGNTIYF

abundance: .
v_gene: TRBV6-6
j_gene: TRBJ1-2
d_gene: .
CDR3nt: TGTGCCAGCAGCCAGCCAGGGAACTATGGCTACACCTTC
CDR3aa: CASSQPGNYGYTF

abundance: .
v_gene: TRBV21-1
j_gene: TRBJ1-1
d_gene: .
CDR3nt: TGTGCCAGCAGCGCCGGGACAGGGGGCGGTGAAGCTTTCTTT
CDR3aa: CASSAGTGGGEAFF

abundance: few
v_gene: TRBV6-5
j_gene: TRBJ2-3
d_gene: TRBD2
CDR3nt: TGTGCCAGCAGTTACGGGCTAGCGGGAGTAGGAGATACGCAGTATTTT
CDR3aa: CASSYGLAGVGDTQYF

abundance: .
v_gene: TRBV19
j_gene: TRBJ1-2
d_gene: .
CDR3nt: TGTGCCAGTAGTATCGCCGGGACCAAGGGGGATTTTAACTATGGCTACACCTTC
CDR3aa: CASSIAGTKGDFNYGYTF

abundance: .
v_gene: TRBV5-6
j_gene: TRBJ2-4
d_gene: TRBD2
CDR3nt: TGTGCCAGCAGCTTGGGCGGGGGGGATACCAAAAACATTCAGTACTTC
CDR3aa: CASSLGGGDTKNIQYF

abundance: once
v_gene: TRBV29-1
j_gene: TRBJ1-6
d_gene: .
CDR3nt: TGCAGCGTTGAAGCTCTGGCAAAGGAGGACTCACCCCTCCACTTT
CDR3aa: CSVEALAKEDSPLHF

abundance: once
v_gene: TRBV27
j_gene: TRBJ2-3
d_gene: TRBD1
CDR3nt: TGTGCCAGCAGTCCGGTAGGCTCCGGGACAGGATTTACAGATACGCAGTATTTT
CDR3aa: CASSPVGSGTGFTDTQYF

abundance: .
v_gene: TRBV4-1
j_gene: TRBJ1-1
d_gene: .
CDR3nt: TGCGCCAGCAGCCTGGGGGGAAACACTGAAGCTTTCTTT
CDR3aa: CASSLGGNTEAFF

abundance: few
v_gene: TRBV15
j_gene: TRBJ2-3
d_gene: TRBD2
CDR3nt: TGTGCCACCAGCAGAGGGGAAGGACTAGTATCAGATACGCAGTATTTT
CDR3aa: CATSRGEGLVSDTQYF

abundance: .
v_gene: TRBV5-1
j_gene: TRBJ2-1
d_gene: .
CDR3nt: TGCGCCAGCAGCGTAGCGCCGTTAGGCAATGAGCAGTTCTTC
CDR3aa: CASSVAPLGNEQFF

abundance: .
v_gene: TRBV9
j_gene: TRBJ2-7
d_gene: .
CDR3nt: TGTGCCAGCAGCCCCTCGGGACTTTCCTACGAGCAGTACTTC
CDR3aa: CASSPSGLSYEQYF

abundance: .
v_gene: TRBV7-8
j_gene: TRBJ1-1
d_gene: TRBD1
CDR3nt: TGTGCCAGCAGCTCGTCGACAGGGGTCATGGTAATCAGGTCTAACACTGAAGCTTTCTTT
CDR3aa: CASSSSTGVMVIRSNTEAFF

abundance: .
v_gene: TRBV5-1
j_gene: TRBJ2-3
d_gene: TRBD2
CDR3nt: TGCGCCAGCAGCTTGGGGACTAGCCTTAGCACAGATACGCAGTATTTT
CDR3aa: CASSLGTSLSTDTQYF

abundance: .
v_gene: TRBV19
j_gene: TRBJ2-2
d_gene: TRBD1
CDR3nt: TGTGCCAGTAACAACCCCTCAGGGGGATCTACCGGGGAGCTGTTTTTT
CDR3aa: CASNNPSGGSTGELFF

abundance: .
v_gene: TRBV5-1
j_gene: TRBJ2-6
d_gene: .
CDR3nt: TGCGCCAGCAGCTTTAGCAGCTTATCCTCTGGGGCCAACGTCCTGACTTTC
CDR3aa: CASSFSSLSSGANVLTF

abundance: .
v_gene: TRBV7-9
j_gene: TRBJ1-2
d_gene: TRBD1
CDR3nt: TGTGCCAGCAGCCCCGACAGGGTTCATGGCTACACCTTC
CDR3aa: CASSPDRVHGYTF

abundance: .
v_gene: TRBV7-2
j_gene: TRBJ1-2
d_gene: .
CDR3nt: TGTGCCAGCAGCTTAGTGGGCAGCTATGGCTACACCTTC
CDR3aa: CASSLVGSYGYTF

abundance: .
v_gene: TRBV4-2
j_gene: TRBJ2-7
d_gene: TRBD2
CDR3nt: TGTGCCAGCAGCCAAGATCCGAGCGGGGGAATCTCCTACGAGCAGTACTTC
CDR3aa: CASSQDPSGGISYEQYF

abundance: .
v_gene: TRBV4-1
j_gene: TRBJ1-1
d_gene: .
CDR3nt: TGCGCCAGCAGCCAAGTAATATGGGGGGTTACGTCCATGAACACTGAAGCTTTCTTT
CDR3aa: CASSQVIWGVTSMNTEAFF

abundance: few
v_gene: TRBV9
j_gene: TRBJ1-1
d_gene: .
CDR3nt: TGTGCCAGCAGCGTCGGCAGGGAAACTGAAGCTTTCTTT
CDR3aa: CASSVGRETEAFF

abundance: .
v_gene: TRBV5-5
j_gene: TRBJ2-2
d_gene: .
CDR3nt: TGTGCCAGCAGCCAGACAGTACGACACACCGGGGAGCTGTTTTTT
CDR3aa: CASSQTVRHTGELFF

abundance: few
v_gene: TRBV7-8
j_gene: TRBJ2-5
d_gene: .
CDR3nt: TGTGCCAGCAGCTCCTCTGGGGCCCAGGGGACCCAGTACTTC
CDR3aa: CASSSSGAQGTQYF